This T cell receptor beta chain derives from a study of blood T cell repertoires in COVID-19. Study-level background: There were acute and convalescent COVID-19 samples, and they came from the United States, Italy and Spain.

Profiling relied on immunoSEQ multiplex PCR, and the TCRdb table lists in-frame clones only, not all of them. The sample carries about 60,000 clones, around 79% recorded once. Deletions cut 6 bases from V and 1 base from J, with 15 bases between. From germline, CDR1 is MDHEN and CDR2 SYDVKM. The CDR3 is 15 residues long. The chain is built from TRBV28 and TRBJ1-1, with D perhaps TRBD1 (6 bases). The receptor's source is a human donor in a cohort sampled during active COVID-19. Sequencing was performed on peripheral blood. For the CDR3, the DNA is TGTGCCAGCAGCTTCATCGGGACACAGAACACTGAAGCTTTCTTT. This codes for CASSFIGTQNTEAFF.